The 15 T cell receptor beta chains below come from one sample, sequenced in a study of CD8 T cells in ankylosing spondylitis. Each CDR3 protein gets one entry after TCRdb re-called the 5' RACE reads with MiXCR. This sample has 200,000 to 250,000 distinct CDR3 sequences; over 9.5% occur once, and the top ten carry around a fifth. Specimen: blood, either unsorted or a sorted T cell fraction (not recorded which). These receptors were taken from a male donor with ankylosing spondylitis or in good health (not recorded which).

The sample holds many counts of this clonotype. The chain combines TRBV29-1 with TRBJ1-2, with TRBD1 as a possible D gene (5 bases). Looked up from germline, CDR1 is SQVTM and CDR2 is ANQGSEA. Trimming removed 3 bases at V and 8 bases at J, with 7 bases between. This CDR3 region has 10 residues. Here the CDR3 reads CSVDGDGYTF. The DNA of the CDR3 is TGCAGCGTTGACGGGGACGGCTACACCTTC.

A word on this clonotype: A much larger clone differs by one base, so this may be a read error. This sequence joins TRBV20-1 and TRBJ1-1; TRBD1 agrees at 7 bases. The CDR3 is 16 amino acids. Unmatched junction bases numbered 23, after V lost 6 bases and J lost 10 bases. From germline, CDR1 is DFQATT and CDR2 SNEGSKA (reference sequence). The CDR3 spells CSAPPGRQGGSAGAFF. The CDR3 DNA is TGCAGTGCCCCCCCGGGGCGACAGGGTGGTTCGGCTGGAGCTTTCTTT.

This clonotype was seen more than once but under ten times. The genes are TRBV7-2 and TRBJ2-3; a weak D match, TRBD2 (5 bases). This CDR3 contains 16 residues. CDR1 is SGHTA, CDR2 FQGNSA, per germline. The V gene lost 1 base and the J gene lost 2 bases, with 13 bases spanning the gap. The DNA for the CDR3 is TGTGCCAGCAGCTTAGATGGCGTCGGGAACACAGATACGCAGTATTTT. Translating gives CASSLDGVGNTDTQYF.

This clonotype was recorded many times. The rearrangement uses TRBV5-1 and TRBJ1-2; D not resolved. Trimming shortened V by 0 bases and J by 5 bases, and 11 bases separated the two germline ends. CDR1 and CDR2 (germline): SGHRS, YFSETQ. This CDR3 comprises 14 residues. DNA of the CDR3: TGCGCCAGCAGCTTGGAGACGGAAAGTTATGGCTACACCTTC. This codes for CASSLETESYGYTF.

There are many counts of this clonotype. Written as DNA, the CDR3 is TGTGCCAGCTTCGGACAGATATACAATGAGCAGTTCTTC. Translating it yields CASFGQIYNEQFF. V is TRBV25-1 and J is TRBJ2-1; tentative D call: TRBD1 (6 bases). The CDR3 totals 13 residues. From germline, CDR1 is MGHDK and CDR2 SYGVNS. The V end lost 8 bases, the J end lost 4 bases, and 12 bases lay between the germline ends.

This clonotype was recorded at least ten times. The CDR3 sequence: CASSSGQFTEAFF. For the CDR3, the DNA is TGTGCCAGCAGCTCGGGACAGTTCACTGAAGCTTTCTTT. The V gene is TRBV7-6, the J gene TRBJ1-1; 7 nucleotides match TRBD1. This CDR3 comprises 13 residues. Germline CDR1 reads SGHVS; CDR2 reads FNYEAQ. Trimming took 4 bases from V and 4 from J; bases not matched to a gene: 3.

The sample holds many counts of this clonotype. The chain combines TRBV5-6 with TRBJ2-3, with 12 positions matching TRBD2. The V segment lost 5 bases and the J segment 5 bases; nucleotides outside the gene matches: 9. This CDR3 region has 16 residues. The germline V gene has CDR1 SGHDT and CDR2 YYEEEE. The CDR3 protein is CASRPSSGGAVDTQYF. DNA of the CDR3: TGTGCCAGCAGACCTTCTAGCGGGGGGGCCGTAGATACGCAGTATTTT.

This chain connects TRBV5-1 to TRBJ2-4; weak D call: TRBD1 (5 bases). CDR1 and CDR2 (germline): SGHRS, YFSETQ. This CDR3 is 14 amino acids long. Trimming took 4 bases from V and 5 from J, leaving 13 bases between them. CDR3 coding DNA: TGCGCCAGCAGCGGGGCAGGAAGCCAAAACATTCAGTACTTC. Its translation: CASSGAGSQNIQYF.

This clonotype came up many times. V usage is TRBV3-1 and J usage is TRBJ2-3; D is uncertain. The V gene lost 0 bases and the J gene lost 6 bases, with 4 bases spanning the gap. Per the germline V gene, CDR1 is LGHDT and CDR2 is YNNKEL (reference sequence). The CDR3 is 12 residues long. CDR3 loop: CASSQESDTQYF. The CDR3 DNA sequence: TGTGCCAGCAGCCAAGAATCCGATACGCAGTATTTT.

This clonotype was counted many times. The V and J genes are TRBV5-6 and TRBJ2-5; the D gene is possibly TRBD2 (5 bases). The length of the CDR3 is 14 residues. Trimming pared 4 bases from V and 4 bases from J, leaving 14 bases between. From germline, CDR1 is SGHDT and CDR2 YYEEEE. CDR3 nucleotides: TGTGCCAGCAGCCCTAAGAGGACTTCAGAGACCCAGTACTTC. Protein: CASSPKRTSETQYF. The full variable domain, rest sourced from reference TRBV5-6 and TRBJ2-5, is DAGVTQSPTHLIKTRGQQVTLRCSPKSGHDTVSWYQQALGQGPQFIFQYYEEEERQRGNFPDRFSGHQFPNYSSELNVNALLLGDSALYLCASSPKRTSETQYFGPGTRLLVL.

The V gene is TRBV10-3, the J gene TRBJ1-1; a weak D match, TRBD1 (6 bases). The CDR3 has 13 amino acids. V lost 6 bases, J lost 4 bases, and 12 bases lay in between. Germline V CDR1 and CDR2: ENHRY, SYGVKD. This CDR3 is CAISPGEGTEAFF. In nucleotides, the CDR3 is TGTGCCATCAGCCCAGGGGAGGGCACTGAAGCTTTCTTT.

The chain joins TRBV7-2 to TRBJ2-7; 7 bases align to TRBD2. V shed 1 base and J 2 bases; nucleotides not matched to a gene: 2. CDR1 and CDR2 (germline): SGHTA, FQGNSA. This CDR3 region has 14 residues. The CDR3 here is CASSLERGPYEQYF. Written as DNA, the CDR3 is TGTGCCAGCAGCTTAGAGCGGGGTCCCTACGAGCAGTACTTC.

This clonotype was counted many times. The V and J genes are TRBV15 and TRBJ2-7; D gene uncertain. Per germline, CDR1 LNHNV and CDR2 YYDKDF (reference sequence). V lost 0 bases, J lost 0 bases, and 9 bases lay in between. The CDR3 is 15 amino acids. The CDR3 bases are TGTGCCACCAGCAGAGATCTGGCCATCTCCTACGAGCAGTACTTC. Its protein is CATSRDLAISYEQYF.

This clonotype was observed a handful of times. The V gene is TRBV2, the J gene TRBJ2-7; a weak D match, TRBD2 (5 bases). V dropped 3 bases and J dropped 0 bases, with 15 bases sitting between them. Per germline, CDR1 SNHLY and CDR2 FYNNEI. The CDR3 runs 16 residues. CDR3 residues: CASSEQRASSSYEQYF. CDR3 nucleotides: TGTGCCAGCAGTGAGCAGAGGGCCTCTAGCTCCTACGAGCAGTACTTC.

The chain couples TRBV28 to TRBJ2-3, with D perhaps given as TRBD1 or TRBD2 (6 bases each). Germline V lookup: CDR1 MDHEN, CDR2 SYDVKM. The CDR3 is 13 residues long. V shed 4 bases and J shed 6 bases, with 11 bases lying between them. The CDR3: CASSSGARDTQYF. The CDR3, as DNA: TGTGCCAGCAGTTCGGGGGCCAGGGATACGCAGTATTTT.